This record concerns one T cell receptor (beta chain) sequence. The source of the sample is a study of cytotoxic CD8 clonotypes in ibrutinib-treated CLL. Profiling relied on immunoSEQ multiplex PCR, and the TCRdb table lists in-frame clones only, not all of them. The sample has 250,000 to 350,000 clones; roughly three quarters are singletons. The length of the CDR3 is 16 residues. Trimming removed 5 bases from V and 6 bases from J; junction bases left unmatched: 10. Germline loops: CDR1 SGHTA, CDR2 FQGTGA. The chain couples TRBV7-3 to TRBJ2-2; the match to TRBD1 covers 9 bases. The clonotype was recovered from a human donor with chronic lymphocytic leukemia. The sequences come from PBMCs, collected at disease progression, from a patient treated with ibrutinib. The CDR3 loop is CASSPAPGQGPGELFF. DNA of the CDR3: TGTGCCAGCAGCCCAGCCCCCGGACAGGGGCCCGGGGAGCTGTTTTTT.